This is a list of T cell receptor beta chains from one sample in a study of graft-versus-host responses after intestinal transplantation. The data were produced by immunoSEQ multiplex PCR, yet TCRdb's version contains in-frame clones alone and is incomplete. The sample yields 65,000 to 90,000 clones, around 93% seen once. No antigens are known for them. Here the sequenced sample was unstimulated CD8+ T cells sorted from spleen or lymph node cells, taken before transplant. Receptors were obtained from a human donor who was the organ donor for an intestinal transplant. Both conserved end residues are part of each CDR3. Fields, in order: D gene, J gene, clone size, V gene, CDR3 DNA, CDR3 protein. A D gene is named only where the DNA matches it firmly. Clone size is shown for a subset of rows, as once, few, many or a class of expanded clone.

D gene: -; J gene: TRBJ1-2; clone size: -; V gene: TRBV29-1; CDR3 DNA: TGCAGCGTTCGGGGGCAGGGAGCCTATGGCTACACCTTC; CDR3 protein: CSVRGQGAYGYTF
D gene: -; J gene: TRBJ1-1; clone size: -; V gene: TRBV14; CDR3 DNA: TGTGCCAGCAGCCAGGGACACCTTTGGAACACTGAAGCTTTCTTT; CDR3 protein: CASSQGHLWNTEAFF
D gene: -; J gene: TRBJ2-7; clone size: -; V gene: TRBV4-1; CDR3 DNA: TGCGCCAGCAGCCAAGATCAGGGGTTGGGGGGGTCCGAGCAGTACTTC; CDR3 protein: CASSQDQGLGGSEQYF
D gene: TRBD2; J gene: TRBJ2-1; clone size: -; V gene: TRBV7-9; CDR3 DNA: TGTGCCAGCAGCTTAACCCTAGCGGGGCGAAATGAGCAGTTCTTC; CDR3 protein: CASSLTLAGRNEQFF
D gene: -; J gene: TRBJ1-2; clone size: -; V gene: TRBV5-6; CDR3 DNA: TGTGCCAGCAGCGTGAGCGCGGGCGGCCCTAACTATGGCTACACCTTC; CDR3 protein: CASSVSAGGPNYGYTF
D gene: -; J gene: TRBJ1-1; clone size: -; V gene: TRBV27; CDR3 DNA: TGTGCCAGCAGCCCTTCACTAGAGTGGGATGAAGCTTTCTTT; CDR3 protein: CASSPSLEWDEAFF
D gene: -; J gene: TRBJ1-5; clone size: -; V gene: TRBV19; CDR3 DNA: TGTGCCAGTAGTATACTGGACGGGTATCAGCCCCAGCATTTT; CDR3 protein: CASSILDGYQPQHF
D gene: -; J gene: TRBJ2-3; clone size: -; V gene: TRBV7-6; CDR3 DNA: TGTGCCAGCAGCCTATTCGGGCAGACAGATACGCAGTATTTT; CDR3 protein: CASSLFGQTDTQYF
D gene: -; J gene: TRBJ1-3; clone size: few; V gene: TRBV5-8; CDR3 DNA: TGTGCCAGCAGCAACCAATTACTAAACACCATATATTTT; CDR3 protein: CASSNQLLNTIYF
D gene: -; J gene: TRBJ2-1; clone size: -; V gene: TRBV6-1; CDR3 DNA: TGTGCCAGCAGTGAATTGAGTTACAATGAGCAGTTCTTC; CDR3 protein: CASSELSYNEQFF
D gene: TRBD2; J gene: TRBJ2-1; clone size: -; V gene: TRBV14; CDR3 DNA: TGTGCCAGCAGTCCGGGACTAGCGGGAGAGGGGCCGTTCTTC; CDR3 protein: CASSPGLAGEGPFF
D gene: -; J gene: TRBJ2-2; clone size: -; V gene: TRBV5-1; CDR3 DNA: TGCGCCAGCAGTAACGTTCTTACCGGGGAGCTGTTTTTT; CDR3 protein: CASSNVLTGELFF
D gene: -; J gene: TRBJ1-5; clone size: -; V gene: TRBV9; CDR3 DNA: TGTGCCAGCAGCGTTGGCGGAAGCAATCAGCCCCAGCATTTT; CDR3 protein: CASSVGGSNQPQHF
D gene: -; J gene: TRBJ2-2; clone size: -; V gene: TRBV19; CDR3 DNA: TGTGCCAGTAGTCCCCGCCTAGTCGAAACCGGGGAGCTGTTTTTT; CDR3 protein: CASSPRLVETGELFF
D gene: TRBD2; J gene: TRBJ2-7; clone size: -; V gene: TRBV5-4; CDR3 DNA: TGTGCCAGCAGCTTGTTTGATAGCGGGGGGAACGAGCAGTACTTC; CDR3 protein: CASSLFDSGGNEQYF
D gene: -; J gene: TRBJ1-5; clone size: -; V gene: TRBV4-1; CDR3 DNA: TGCGCCAGCAGCCCGACTCGGGGCGTCAATCAGCCCCAGCATTTT; CDR3 protein: CASSPTRGVNQPQHF
D gene: -; J gene: TRBJ1-2; clone size: -; V gene: TRBV5-4; CDR3 DNA: TGTGCCAGCAGTCCTGCTCTTCTCAGGGAGGCAAGCTATGGCTACACCTTC; CDR3 protein: CASSPALLREASYGYTF
D gene: TRBD1; J gene: TRBJ1-1; clone size: -; V gene: TRBV5-1; CDR3 DNA: TGCGCCAGCGGCTGGGACAGGGGAAGTGGGAACACTGAAGCTTTCTTT; CDR3 protein: CASGWDRGSGNTEAFF
D gene: -; J gene: TRBJ2-7; clone size: -; V gene: TRBV11-2; CDR3 DNA: TGTGCCAGCAGCTTAGCCGGGACCCCTAACGAGCAGTACTTC; CDR3 protein: CASSLAGTPNEQYF
D gene: TRBD1; J gene: TRBJ1-1; clone size: -; V gene: TRBV5-1; CDR3 DNA: TGCGCCAGCAGCTCGGACAGGGTAGGCCCCATGAACACTGAAGCTTTCTTT; CDR3 protein: CASSSDRVGPMNTEAFF
D gene: TRBD2; J gene: TRBJ2-1; clone size: -; V gene: TRBV13; CDR3 DNA: TGTGCCAGCAGCTTGCTAGCGGGAAGGGAAGGCTCCTACAATGAGCAGTTCTTC; CDR3 protein: CASSLLAGREGSYNEQFF
D gene: -; J gene: TRBJ2-5; clone size: -; V gene: TRBV4-1; CDR3 DNA: TGCGCCAGCAGCTGGCGTCAGGGGTCCCAAGAGACCCAGTACTTC; CDR3 protein: CASSWRQGSQETQYF
D gene: TRBD2; J gene: TRBJ2-7; clone size: -; V gene: TRBV4-1; CDR3 DNA: TGCGCCAGCAGCCAAGAAAGCGGGGGTTCCTACGAGCAGTACTTC; CDR3 protein: CASSQESGGSYEQYF
D gene: TRBD2; J gene: TRBJ2-1; clone size: -; V gene: TRBV14; CDR3 DNA: TGTGCCAGCAGCCACGAACTAGCGGGGGTCAAGAATGAGCAGTTCTTC; CDR3 protein: CASSHELAGVKNEQFF
D gene: TRBD1; J gene: TRBJ2-7; clone size: once; V gene: TRBV7-9; CDR3 DNA: TGTGCCAGCAGCTCGGGACAGTCGGCCGGCGAGCAGTACTTC; CDR3 protein: CASSSGQSAGEQYF
D gene: -; J gene: TRBJ2-4; clone size: -; V gene: TRBV6-1; CDR3 DNA: TGTGCCAGCAGTGATTTGACAGCACATATTCAGTACTTC; CDR3 protein: CASSDLTAHIQYF
D gene: -; J gene: TRBJ2-5; clone size: -; V gene: TRBV7-9; CDR3 DNA: TGTGCCAGCAGCCATCAGGGGCTCCAAGAGACCCAGTACTTC; CDR3 protein: CASSHQGLQETQYF
D gene: -; J gene: TRBJ2-7; clone size: -; V gene: TRBV7-9; CDR3 DNA: TGTGCCAGCAGCGGTAACTACGAGCAGTACTTC; CDR3 protein: CASSGNYEQYF
D gene: -; J gene: TRBJ2-7; clone size: -; V gene: TRBV29-1; CDR3 DNA: TGCAGCGTTCGTGATCGGCCGTACGAGCAGTACTTC; CDR3 protein: CSVRDRPYEQYF
D gene: -; J gene: TRBJ2-5; clone size: -; V gene: TRBV19; CDR3 DNA: TGTGCCAGTAGTCCCGGAAACAGGCCCCGAGAGACCCAGTACTTC; CDR3 protein: CASSPGNRPRETQYF
D gene: -; J gene: TRBJ2-7; clone size: -; V gene: TRBV7-2; CDR3 DNA: TGTGCCAGCAGCTTAGCAGGTTGGCAGAGCTCCTACGAGCAGTACTTC; CDR3 protein: CASSLAGWQSSYEQYF
D gene: -; J gene: TRBJ2-5; clone size: once; V gene: TRBV6-5; CDR3 DNA: TGTGCCAGCAGTTTTCTCGGCCGGGGCCAAGAGACCCAGTACTTC; CDR3 protein: CASSFLGRGQETQYF
D gene: TRBD1; J gene: TRBJ2-1; clone size: -; V gene: TRBV4-1; CDR3 DNA: TGCGCCAGCAGCCATCCCCGGACAGGCTACAATGAGCAGTTCTTC; CDR3 protein: CASSHPRTGYNEQFF
D gene: TRBD2; J gene: TRBJ2-7; clone size: -; V gene: TRBV13; CDR3 DNA: TGTGCCAGCAGCGCCCCCGGGACTAGCGGGGGTTACGAGCAGTACTTC; CDR3 protein: CASSAPGTSGGYEQYF
D gene: -; J gene: TRBJ2-4; clone size: -; V gene: TRBV5-1; CDR3 DNA: TGCGCCAGCAGCTTGGACCGGGGGCCCAGGGACATTCAGTACTTC; CDR3 protein: CASSLDRGPRDIQYF
D gene: -; J gene: TRBJ2-1; clone size: -; V gene: TRBV7-6; CDR3 DNA: TGTGCCAGCAGCTTATTGTTCCCCCAAGGGGGGAGCTCCTACAATGAGCAGTTCTTC; CDR3 protein: CASSLLFPQGGSSYNEQFF
D gene: -; J gene: TRBJ2-2; clone size: -; V gene: TRBV7-8; CDR3 DNA: TGTGCCACCCGATACTGGGCTAACGGGGAGCTGTTTTTT; CDR3 protein: CATRYWANGELFF
D gene: TRBD1; J gene: TRBJ1-4; clone size: -; V gene: TRBV12-5; CDR3 DNA: TGTGCTAGTGCCCCGGATTGGGGCGAACCAGGGGGCTGGGAAAAACTGTTTTTT; CDR3 protein: CASAPDWGEPGGWEKLFF
D gene: TRBD2; J gene: TRBJ2-1; clone size: -; V gene: TRBV7-2; CDR3 DNA: TGTGCCAGCAGCTTAGCCCTAGCGGGAGCCTCCTACAATGAGCAGTTCTTC; CDR3 protein: CASSLALAGASYNEQFF
D gene: TRBD1; J gene: TRBJ2-1; clone size: -; V gene: TRBV5-5; CDR3 DNA: TGTGCCAGCAGGGGACAGGGCAATGAGCAGTTCTTC; CDR3 protein: CASRGQGNEQFF
D gene: -; J gene: TRBJ2-1; clone size: once; V gene: TRBV6-1; CDR3 DNA: TGTGCCAGCAGTGAATACGGGACCGTAACTAGCAATGAGCAGTTCTTC; CDR3 protein: CASSEYGTVTSNEQFF
D gene: -; J gene: TRBJ1-1; clone size: -; V gene: TRBV27; CDR3 DNA: TGTGCCAGCAGTGAAGGCCTTGAAGCTTTCTTT; CDR3 protein: CASSEGLEAFF
D gene: -; J gene: TRBJ2-3; clone size: -; V gene: TRBV9; CDR3 DNA: TGTGCCAGCTCCCGGCAGGGCTCAGATACGCAGTATTTT; CDR3 protein: CASSRQGSDTQYF
D gene: -; J gene: TRBJ1-1; clone size: -; V gene: TRBV19; CDR3 DNA: TGTGCCAGCATAGGAAATTCGGACACTGAAGCTTTCTTT; CDR3 protein: CASIGNSDTEAFF
D gene: -; J gene: TRBJ2-7; clone size: -; V gene: TRBV5-5; CDR3 DNA: TGTGCCAGCAGCCGCGCGCCAACCTACGAGCAGTACTTC; CDR3 protein: CASSRAPTYEQYF
D gene: TRBD2; J gene: TRBJ2-3; clone size: -; V gene: TRBV11-2; CDR3 DNA: TGTGCCAGCAGCCCACTGGTAGCGGGGGGCACAGATACGCAGTATTTT; CDR3 protein: CASSPLVAGGTDTQYF
D gene: TRBD1; J gene: TRBJ1-3; clone size: -; V gene: TRBV10-2; CDR3 DNA: TGCGCCAGCAGTGCAGGGGGTGGAAACACCATATATTTT; CDR3 protein: CASSAGGGNTIYF